This T cell receptor beta chain appears in the sequencing data of a study of OX40 agonist ivuxolimab in advanced cancers. Study background: Ivuxolimab, an antibody that agonizes OX40 (CD134), was administered to the patients. Among those enrolled, mean age was about 62 years (range roughly 23 to 90) and about 81% were male. Partial responses, seen in three patients, involved one hepatocellular carcinoma and two cutaneous melanomas.

The CDR3 covers 14 residues. The V segment lost 5 bases and the J segment 4 bases; nucleotides outside the gene matches: 7. Germline V lookup: CDR1 MGHDK, CDR2 SYGVNS. The protocol was immunoSEQ multiplex PCR, while the TCRdb copy is restricted to in-frame clones and leaves out a portion. The sample yields about 3,000 clones, around 77% seen once. The receptor comes from an adult with an advanced solid tumor such as melanoma, head and neck, liver or kidney cancer. V is TRBV25-1 and J is TRBJ2-7, with 8 bases lining up with TRBD1. The source material was CD4+ or CD8+ T cells sorted from blood, sampled in a trial of the OX40 agonist ivuxolimab. CDR3 residues: CASSNIDRGYEQYF. DNA of the CDR3: TGTGCCAGCAGTAATATCGACAGGGGTTACGAGCAGTACTTC.